There are a few counts of the clone carrying this TCR beta chain. Its target is not known. The data were obtained in a study of identical twins. Study-wide findings and caveats: Partly confounded zero-insertion analyses could result from invariant MAIT and iNKT cells. Sharing of beta out-of-frame sequences by twins showed a weaker excess. Researchers reported excess low generation probability among twin-shared out-of-frame alpha sequences.

TCRdb reprocessed the 5' RACE reads via MiXCR and lists one record per CDR3 protein. Counted here are 500,000 or so distinct CDR3 sequences, around an eighth occurring once; the ten biggest clones make up approximately 1%. CDR3 size: 14 residues. Germline loops: CDR1 MNHEY, CDR2 SMNVEV (reference sequence). V was clipped by 2 bases and J by 7 bases; unmatched bases: 3. The sample also formed part of further work on yellow fever vaccine responses in identical twins. That study adds: Twins' T cell vaccine responses reportedly looked partly convergent, partly personalized.

V usage is TRBV27 and J usage is TRBJ2-3; 10 bases line up with TRBD1. This receptor was identified in a woman between 18 and 30 years old in good health. Sequencing used CD4+ T cells sorted from blood. Here the CDR3 DNA reads TGTGCCAGCAGTTTAGGACAGGGGGAGAATACGCAGTATTTT. This gives the protein CASSLGQGENTQYF.